One and the same sample provided the 32 T cell receptor beta chains below, sequenced in a study of cytomegalovirus exposure and HLA in healthy donors. The primer mix had 60 Vbeta and 13 Jbeta primers. The table came from immunoSEQ multiplex PCR; TCRdb's copy has only in-frame clones and leaves some out. The data hold approximately 140,000 clones, with roughly 79% observed a single time. The sequenced material came from PBMCs. These receptors all stem from a woman between 35 and 50 years old in good health and CMV-seronegative.

In the case of this clone: The same CDR3 can be traced to other DNA sequences in this sample. The chain is built from TRBV28 and TRBJ1-2; a possible D gene is TRBD1 (6 bases). The V gene lost 5 bases and the J gene lost 2 bases, with 9 bases spanning the gap. From germline, CDR1 is MDHEN and CDR2 SYDVKM. The CDR3 extends over 13 amino acids. CDR3 amino acids: CASSPGQNYGYTF. Written as DNA, the CDR3 is TGTGCCAGCAGTCCCGGACAGAACTATGGCTACACCTTC.

About this clone: Sequence at one end of the junction differs from germline and may be a read error. The chain employs TRBV7-9 and TRBJ1-4; 11 nucleotides line up with TRBD1. The germline CDR1 and CDR2 sequences are SEHNR and FQNEAQ (reference sequence). The CDR3 has 16 residues. The CDR3 loop is CSSSLGTGGDEEKLFF. DNA for the CDR3: TGTTCCAGCAGCTTAGGGACAGGGGGTGATGAAGAAAAACTGTTTTTT.

CDR3: CASSEQGTSYEQYF. The CDR3 DNA follows: TGTGCCAGCAGTGAACAGGGCACTTCCTACGAGCAGTACTTC. The chain has TRBV2 and TRBJ2-7; D may be TRBD1 (5 bases). With 2 bases removed from V and 1 base from J, the gap between germline ends came to 9 bases. This CDR3 has 14 residues. Germline CDR1 reads SNHLY; CDR2 reads FYNNEI.

The V gene is TRBV19, the J gene TRBJ2-7; tentatively, D is TRBD1 (7 bases). The CDR3 sequence is 13 residues long. From germline, CDR1 is LNHDA and CDR2 SQIVND (reference sequence). V was pared by 11 bases and J by 1 base, with 15 bases between. The CDR3 protein is CASGGGRSYEQYF. The DNA for the CDR3 is TGTGCCTCAGGAGGGGGCCGATCCTACGAGCAGTACTTC.

V usage is TRBV29-1 and J usage is TRBJ2-7, with 11 bases fitting TRBD1. Per the germline V gene, CDR1 is SQVTM and CDR2 is ANQGSEA. CDR3 length equals 15 residues. The V gene end was trimmed by 3 bases and the J gene end by 3 bases; junction bases not matched to a gene: 7. CDR3 in DNA: TGCAGCGTTGATATTATTGGGACAGGGGGCTACGAGCAGTACTTC. Translated: CSVDIIGTGGYEQYF.

The chain joins TRBV5-1 to TRBJ1-1, with D tentatively TRBD1 (6 bases). V dropped 4 bases and J dropped 5 bases, with 12 bases sitting between them. Germline CDR1 and CDR2: SGHRS and YFSETQ. The length of the CDR3 is 13 residues. CDR3 protein: CASSMDRRTEAFF. The CDR3 coding sequence is TGCGCCAGCAGCATGGACAGACGGACTGAAGCTTTCTTT.

The chain is built from TRBV4-1 and TRBJ2-3; TRBD2 aligns across 10 bases. Trimming cost V 2 bases and J 2 bases; bases outside gene matches: 1. This CDR3 is 15 amino acids long. The germline V gene has CDR1 MGHRA and CDR2 YSYEKL. CDR3 in amino acids: CASSQLAGDTDTQYF. As DNA, the CDR3 is TGCGCCAGCAGCCAACTAGCGGGGGACACAGATACGCAGTATTTT.

The rearrangement uses TRBV19 and TRBJ1-3; TRBD1 matches 10 bases. This CDR3 contains 18 residues. Germline lookup yields CDR1 LNHDA and CDR2 SQIVND (reference sequence). Unmatched junction bases numbered 14, after V lost 9 bases and J lost 0 bases. This CDR3 is CASLSGTGESLSGNTIYF. The DNA for the CDR3 is TGTGCCAGCCTTTCCGGGACAGGGGAGTCCCTCTCTGGAAACACCATATATTTT. Supplemented by reference TRBV19 and TRBJ1-3, the full variable domain reads DGGITQSPKYLFRKEGQNVTLSCEQNLNHDAMYWYRQDPGQGLRLIYYSQIVNDFQKGDIAEGYSVSREKKESFPLTVTSAQKNPTAFYLCASLSGTGESLSGNTIYFGEGSWLTVV.

A single count supports this clone. V and J are TRBV9 and TRBJ2-3; no clear D gene. CDR3 length: 15 amino acids. Germline V CDR1 and CDR2: SGDLS, YYNGEE. Trimming removed 0 bases at V and 6 bases at J, with 14 bases between. CDR3 residues: CASSVGASYGDTQYF. The CDR3 DNA is TGTGCCAGCAGCGTAGGAGCTAGTTACGGCGATACGCAGTATTTT.

This clone came up once. The genes are TRBV7-3 and TRBJ1-5; weak D call: TRBD1 (5 bases). The CDR3 consists of 13 residues. V shed 5 bases and J shed 8 bases, with 13 bases lying between them. Germline V CDR1 and CDR2: SGHTA, FQGTGA. The CDR3 sequence is CASSPNPGKPQHF. CDR3 sequence (DNA): TGTGCCAGCAGCCCAAACCCAGGGAAGCCCCAGCATTTT.

The V gene is TRBV7-9, the J gene TRBJ2-7; weak D call: TRBD2 (6 bases). This CDR3 spans 13 amino acids. V was cut by 5 bases and J by 3 bases, with 11 bases left in between. The germline CDR1 and CDR2 sequences are SEHNR and FQNEAQ (reference sequence). Written as DNA, the CDR3 is TGTGCCAGCAGCCCAACTAGCAGCTACGAGCAGTACTTC. Residues: CASSPTSSYEQYF.

This rearrangement joins TRBV30 to TRBJ1-2, with 7 bases fitting TRBD1. The CDR3 spans 16 residues. Germline V gene data show CDR1 as GTSNPN and CDR2 as SVGIG (reference sequence). Losses at the gene ends were 0 bases for V and 9 bases for J; bases not matched to a gene: 16. CDR3 bases: TGTGCCTGGAGTGTTAGAGGGGGCGTGGATGTAGGTAGCTACACCTTC. Encoded protein: CAWSVRGGVDVGSYTF.

The chain is built from TRBV27 and TRBJ2-7; 10 bases line up with TRBD2. The CDR3 sequence is 15 residues long. In germline, CDR1 is MNHEY, CDR2 SMNVEV (reference sequence). V gave up 4 bases and J gave up 3 bases; unmatched junction bases: 6. The CDR3 nucleotides are TGTGCCAGCAGTTCGGCGGGACTAGCGCGCTACGAGCAGTACTTC. Translated: CASSSAGLARYEQYF.

This chain uses TRBV28 with TRBJ2-7, with TRBD2 matching over 7 bases. Germline loops: CDR1 MDHEN, CDR2 SYDVKM. There are 15 residues in the CDR3. V shed 5 bases, J shed 4 bases, and the junction held 11 bases outside the gene matches. In DNA, the CDR3 is TGTGCCAGCAGTGCAGATAGCGGGCTCCATTACGAGCAGTACTTC. Its translation is CASSADSGLHYEQYF.

This clone is a singleton in its sample. This chain connects TRBV15 to TRBJ2-7; 7 bases line up with TRBD1. Trimming removed 0 bases from V and 0 bases from J; junction bases left unmatched: 2. The germline V gene has CDR1 LNHNV and CDR2 YYDKDF (reference sequence). The CDR3 is 15 residues long. CDR3: CATSRERDSSYEQYF. CDR3 in DNA: TGTGCCACCAGCAGAGAAAGGGACAGCTCCTACGAGCAGTACTTC. The variable domain in full, with the rest retrieved from reference TRBV15 and TRBJ2-7, is DAMVIQNPRYQVTQFGKPVTLSCSQTLNHNVMYWYQQKSSQAPKLLFHYYDKDFNNEADTPDNFQSRRPNTSFCFLDIRSPGLGDTAMYLCATSRERDSSYEQYFGPGTRLTVT.

This clone was seen once. The chain couples TRBV5-1 to TRBJ1-5, with TRBD1 identical over 8 bases. The germline V gene has CDR1 SGHRS and CDR2 YFSETQ. The CDR3 runs 13 residues. Unmatched junction bases numbered 6, after V lost 5 bases and J lost 8 bases. The CDR3 DNA sequence: TGCGCCAGCAGTCCCGGACAGGGAGAGCCCCAGCATTTT. This translates into CASSPGQGEPQHF.

The CDR3: CASGTGTNTGELFF. CDR3 DNA: TGTGCCAGCGGGACAGGGACGAACACCGGGGAGCTGTTTTTT. The chain links TRBV2 to TRBJ2-2, with 9 bases fitting TRBD1. The CDR3 sequence is 14 residues long. Germline loops: CDR1 SNHLY, CDR2 FYNNEI. V lost 8 bases and J lost 0; bases outside the gene matches: 1.

The J gene is TRBJ2-5, the V gene TRBV9; 8 bases map to TRBD2. The V gene's germline CDR1 is SGDLS and CDR2 YYNGEE. This CDR3 has 14 residues. Trimming removed 3 bases from V and 5 bases from J; junction bases left unmatched: 6. CDR3 nucleotides: TGTGCCAGCAGCGCGCGGGGGGCCTGGGAGACCCAGTACTTC. Amino acid sequence: CASSARGAWETQYF.

The chain has TRBV6-5 and TRBJ2-5; TRBD1 is a possible D gene (6 bases). CDR1 and CDR2 (germline): MNHEY, SVGAGI. V was clipped by 0 bases and J by 1 base, with 12 bases between them. The CDR3 is 16 amino acids. CDR3 sequence: CASSYSGQGPQETQYF. The CDR3 DNA reads as TGTGCCAGCAGTTACTCTGGCCAGGGGCCCCAAGAGACCCAGTACTTC.

The V call is TRBV2, the J call TRBJ2-7, with TRBD1 identical over 11 bases. Trimming cost V 7 bases and J 0 bases; bases outside gene matches: 8. The CDR3 totals 16 residues. Germline assignment: CDR1 SNHLY and CDR2 FYNNEI. This CDR3 is CASTDRGLRSSYEQYF. In nucleotides, the CDR3 is TGTGCCAGCACGGACAGGGGGCTACGGAGCTCCTACGAGCAGTACTTC. The entire variable domain, with the rest obtained from reference TRBV2 and TRBJ2-7, is as follows: EPEVTQTPSHQVTQMGQEVILRCVPISNHLYFYWYRQILGQKVEFLVSFYNNEISEKSEIFDDQFSVERPDGSNFTLKIRSTKLEDSAMYFCASTDRGLRSSYEQYFGPGTRLTVT.

The chain carries TRBV5-8 and TRBJ2-1; the D gene is possibly TRBD2 (6 bases). The CDR3 covers 16 residues. Germline V lookup: CDR1 SGHTS, CDR2 YDEGEE. V lost 4 bases, J lost 6 bases, and 20 bases lay in between. CDR3 nucleotides: TGTGCCAGCAGCCGAGCGACCGGGACTCTCCTCAATGAGCAGTTCTTC. Translated: CASSRATGTLLNEQFF.

The J gene is TRBJ2-1, the V gene TRBV25-1, with a possible D match to TRBD1 (5 bases). Trimming removed 0 bases at V and 5 bases at J, with 11 bases between. Germline V lookup: CDR1 MGHDK, CDR2 SYGVNS. CDR3 length: 15 amino acids. CDR3 sequence: CASSEYIGHNNEQFF. DNA of the CDR3: TGTGCCAGCAGTGAATATATAGGACACAACAATGAGCAGTTCTTC.

V is TRBV6-6 and J is TRBJ1-4; tentatively, D is TRBD1 (5 bases). This CDR3 region has 13 residues. V lost 7 bases and J lost 6, with 12 bases in between. Per the germline V gene, CDR1 is MNHNY and CDR2 is SVGAGI (reference sequence). CDR3 sequence: CASKRGGDEKLFF. The DNA of the CDR3 is TGTGCCAGCAAGAGGGGAGGGGATGAAAAACTGTTTTTT.

V gene TRBV19 combines with J gene TRBJ1-6, with 8 bases lining up with TRBD1. CDR1 is LNHDA and CDR2 is SQIVND in the germline V gene (reference sequence). Germline trimming cut 2 bases from V and 7 bases from J; bases unmatched to any gene: 4. This CDR3 region has 15 residues. The CDR3 DNA sequence: TGTGCCAGTAGTATAACGGGACAGGAGAATTCACCCCTCCACTTT. Translating it yields CASSITGQENSPLHF.

The chain recombines TRBV2 with TRBJ1-6; the D is unclear. The CDR3 consists of 11 residues. V gave up 4 bases and J gave up 11 bases, with 6 bases separating them. Looked up from germline, CDR1 is SNHLY and CDR2 is FYNNEI. CDR3: CASSVVAPLHF. CDR3 DNA: TGTGCCAGCAGTGTAGTAGCACCCCTCCACTTT. The full variable domain, rest sourced from reference TRBV2 and TRBJ1-6, is EPEVTQTPSHQVTQMGQEVILRCVPISNHLYFYWYRQILGQKVEFLVSFYNNEISEKSEIFDDQFSVERPDGSNFTLKIRSTKLEDSAMYFCASSVVAPLHFGNGTRLTVT.

This clone was observed a handful of times. The V and J genes are TRBV2 and TRBJ1-1; D unclear. V lost 6 bases to trimming and J lost 6 bases, with 8 bases between them. From germline, CDR1 is SNHLY and CDR2 FYNNEI. This CDR3 has 11 residues. The CDR3 here is CASRAEAEAFF. CDR3 sequence (DNA): TGTGCCAGCAGGGCCGAGGCTGAAGCTTTCTTT.

The rearrangement joins TRBV19 to TRBJ1-1; D unclear. The CDR3 runs 14 residues. CDR1 LNHDA and CDR2 SQIVND come from the germline V gene (reference sequence). Trimming took 9 bases from V and 0 from J, leaving 14 bases between them. CDR3 nucleotide sequence: TGTGCCAGGTTTGAGCCCAGGATGAACACTGAAGCTTTCTTT. It specifies CARFEPRMNTEAFF.

This clone was observed a handful of times. The chain uses TRBV21-1 and TRBJ1-5; the table gives TRBD1 as D, unverified against the DNA. TRBV21-1 counts as a pseudogene. There are 20 residues in the CDR3. CDR3 protein: CASSARRGTGGKRGNQPQHF. In nucleotides, the CDR3 is TGTGCCAGCAGCGCCCGCCGAGGGACAGGGGGGAAACGCGGCAATCAGCCCCAGCATTTT.

This chain joins TRBV7-6 and TRBJ2-2; weak D call: TRBD1 (6 bases). CDR3 length: 14 residues. Trimming pared 1 base from V and 6 bases from J, leaving 9 bases between. Germline loops: CDR1 SGHVS, CDR2 FNYEAQ. In DNA, the CDR3 is TGTGCCAGCAGCTTAGGTGCAGGGGCCGGGGAGCTGTTTTTT. It translates to CASSLGAGAGELFF.

J is TRBJ2-1 and V is TRBV7-8; D possibly corresponds to TRBD2 (6 bases). Trimming cost V 1 base and J 7 bases, with 17 bases left between them. The CDR3 loop spans 16 amino acids. In germline, CDR1 is SGHVS, CDR2 FQNEAQ. The CDR3 bases are TGTGCCAGCAGCTTAGAGTACGGGAGCCCGCCGAATGAGCAGTTCTTC. It yields the protein CASSLEYGSPPNEQFF.

The CDR3 reads CASSTTGDTQYF. The CDR3 DNA reads as TGTGCCAGTTCAACGACAGGGGATACGCAGTATTTT. V usage is TRBV19 and J usage is TRBJ2-3; TRBD1 matches at 7 bases. V gave up 8 bases and J gave up 6 bases; unmatched junction bases: 5. Germline CDR1 reads LNHDA; CDR2 reads SQIVND (reference sequence). This CDR3 contains 12 residues.

There are a few counts of this clone. The chain joins TRBV7-8 to TRBJ2-1, with D tentatively TRBD2 (5 bases). V was clipped by 1 base and J by 9 bases, with 13 bases between them. The germline CDR1 and CDR2 sequences are SGHVS and FQNEAQ. The CDR3 has 14 residues. The CDR3 reads CASSLVSGSVEQFF. DNA for the CDR3: TGTGCCAGCAGCTTAGTATCGGGATCGGTTGAGCAGTTCTTC. The variable domain in full, completed from reference TRBV7-8 and TRBJ2-1, reads GAGVSQSPRYKVAKRGQDVALRCDPISGHVSLFWYQQALGQGPEFLTYFQNEAQLDKSGLPSDRFFAERPEGSVSTLKIQRTQQEDSAVYLCASSLVSGSVEQFFGPGTRLTVL.